This T cell receptor (beta chain) was found in a study of CD8 T cells in ankylosing spondylitis. The authors made TCR beta libraries by quantitative 5'-RACE with molecular barcodes. TCRdb passed the 5' RACE reads through MiXCR, listing each CDR3 protein once. The repertoire holds a few hundred thousand distinct CDR3 sequences, with about 13% as singletons. Study-wide findings and caveats: Researchers reportedly found disease-linked clones significantly enriched in matched ankylosing spondylitis synovial fluid. Disease-linked clones, CD8+, were relatively rare in peripheral blood. What appeared characteristic of ankylosing spondylitis blood was a TCR beta motif of eight highly homologous variants. Earlier authors reported some of these motif variants in reactive arthritis synovial fluid and blood.

As concerns this clonotype: Antigen unknown.

The receptor's source is a male donor with ankylosing spondylitis. Sequencing was performed on blood, either unsorted or a sorted T cell fraction (not recorded which).

The CDR3 region has the DNA TGCAGTGCTCCATATCCGGGACTAGGCAATGAGCAGTTCTTC. Protein product: CSAPYPGLGNEQFF. This rearrangement joins TRBV20-1 to TRBJ2-1, with 8 bases fitting TRBD2. Germline values: CDR1 DFQATT, CDR2 SNEGSKA (reference sequence). The CDR3 loop spans 14 amino acids. V was pared by 5 bases and J by 6 bases, with 9 bases of the junction left unmatched.